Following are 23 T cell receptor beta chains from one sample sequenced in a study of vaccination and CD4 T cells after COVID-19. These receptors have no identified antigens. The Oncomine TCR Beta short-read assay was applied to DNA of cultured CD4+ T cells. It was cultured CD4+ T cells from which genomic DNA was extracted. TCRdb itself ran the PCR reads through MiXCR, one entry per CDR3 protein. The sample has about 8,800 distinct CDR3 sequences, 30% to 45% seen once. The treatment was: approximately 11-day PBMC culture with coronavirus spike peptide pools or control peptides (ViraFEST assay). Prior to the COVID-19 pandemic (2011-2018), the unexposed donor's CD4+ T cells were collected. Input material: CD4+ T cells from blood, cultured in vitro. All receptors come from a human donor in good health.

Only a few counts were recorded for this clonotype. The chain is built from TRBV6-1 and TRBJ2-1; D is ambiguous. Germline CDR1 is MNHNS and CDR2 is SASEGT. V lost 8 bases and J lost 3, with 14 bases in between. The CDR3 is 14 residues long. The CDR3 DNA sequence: TGTGCCAGCTCCGCGACACAATACTACAATGAGCAGTTCTTC. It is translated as CASSATQYYNEQFF.

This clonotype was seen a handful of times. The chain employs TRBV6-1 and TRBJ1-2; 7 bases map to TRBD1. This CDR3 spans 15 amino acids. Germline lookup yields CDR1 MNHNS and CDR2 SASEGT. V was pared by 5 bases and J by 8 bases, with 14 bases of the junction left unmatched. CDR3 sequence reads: CASSPRQGELIGYTF. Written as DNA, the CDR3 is TGTGCCAGCAGTCCCCGACAGGGCGAATTAATAGGCTACACCTTC.

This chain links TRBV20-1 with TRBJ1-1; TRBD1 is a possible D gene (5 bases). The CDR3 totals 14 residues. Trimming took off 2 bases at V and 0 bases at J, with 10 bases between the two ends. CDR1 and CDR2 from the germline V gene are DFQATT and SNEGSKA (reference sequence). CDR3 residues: CSARPGRMNTEAFF. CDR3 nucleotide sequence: TGCAGTGCTAGACCGGGACGGATGAACACTGAAGCTTTCTTT.

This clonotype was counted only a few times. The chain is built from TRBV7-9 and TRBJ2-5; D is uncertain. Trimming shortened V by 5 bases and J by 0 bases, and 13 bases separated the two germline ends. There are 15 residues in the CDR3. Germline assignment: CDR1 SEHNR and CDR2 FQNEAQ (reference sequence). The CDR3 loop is CASSQPTANQETQYF. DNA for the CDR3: TGTGCCAGCAGCCAACCAACAGCGAACCAAGAGACCCAGTACTTC.

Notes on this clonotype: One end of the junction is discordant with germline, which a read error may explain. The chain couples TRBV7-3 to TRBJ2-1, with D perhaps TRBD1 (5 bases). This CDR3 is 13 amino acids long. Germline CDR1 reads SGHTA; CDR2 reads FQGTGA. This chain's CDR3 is CASSTGPHNEQLF. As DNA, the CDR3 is TGTGCCAGCAGTACAGGACCCCACAATGAGCAGCTCTTC.

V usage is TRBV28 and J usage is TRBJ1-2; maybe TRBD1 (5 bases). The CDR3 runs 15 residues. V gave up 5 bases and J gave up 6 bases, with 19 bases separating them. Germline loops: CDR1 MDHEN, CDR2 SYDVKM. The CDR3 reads CASSTYLRDGDGYTF. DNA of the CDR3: TGTGCCAGCAGTACCTACCTCCGGGACGGGGATGGCTACACCTTC.

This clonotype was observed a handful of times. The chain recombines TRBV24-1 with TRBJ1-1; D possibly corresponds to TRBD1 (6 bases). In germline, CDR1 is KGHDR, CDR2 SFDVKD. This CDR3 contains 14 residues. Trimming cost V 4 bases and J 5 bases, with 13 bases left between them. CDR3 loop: CATSDTGTLTEAFF. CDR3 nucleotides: TGTGCCACCAGTGACACCGGGACACTAACTGAAGCTTTCTTT.

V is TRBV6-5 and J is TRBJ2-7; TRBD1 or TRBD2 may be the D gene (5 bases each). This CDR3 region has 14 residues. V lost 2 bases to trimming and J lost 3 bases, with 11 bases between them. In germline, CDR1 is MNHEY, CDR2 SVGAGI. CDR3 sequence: CASSYRGRGYEQYF. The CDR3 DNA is TGTGCCAGCAGTTACAGGGGCCGGGGCTACGAGCAGTACTTC.

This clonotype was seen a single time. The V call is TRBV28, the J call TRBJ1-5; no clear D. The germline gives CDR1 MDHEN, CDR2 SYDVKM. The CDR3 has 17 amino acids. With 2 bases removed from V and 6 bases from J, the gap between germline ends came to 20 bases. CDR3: CASSLNLLGGMRQPQHF. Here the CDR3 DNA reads TGTGCCAGCAGTTTAAACCTATTAGGAGGGATGCGTCAGCCCCAGCATTTT.

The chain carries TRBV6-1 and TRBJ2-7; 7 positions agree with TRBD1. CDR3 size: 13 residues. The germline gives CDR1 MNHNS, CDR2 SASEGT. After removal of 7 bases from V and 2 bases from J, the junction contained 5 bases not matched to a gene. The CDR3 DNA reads TGTGCCAGCAAGGCAACAGGGGCCTACGAGCAGTACTTC. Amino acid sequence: CASKATGAYEQYF.

CDR3 nucleotides: TGCAGTGTTGCGCACATAGATACGCAGTATTTT. This sequence encodes CSVAHIDTQYF. This rearrangement joins TRBV20-1 to TRBJ2-3; unclear D gene. The V and J ends lost 7 bases and 5 bases respectively, with 10 bases between them. The V gene's germline CDR1 is DFQATT and CDR2 SNEGSKA (reference sequence). CDR3 length: 11 residues.

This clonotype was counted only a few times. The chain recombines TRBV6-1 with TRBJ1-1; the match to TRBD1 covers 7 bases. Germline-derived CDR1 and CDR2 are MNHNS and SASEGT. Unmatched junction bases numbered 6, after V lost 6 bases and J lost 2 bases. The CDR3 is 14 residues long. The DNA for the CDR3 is TGTGCCAGCAGAACAGACAGGGACAACACTGAAGCTTTCTTT. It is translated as CASRTDRDNTEAFF.

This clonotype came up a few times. CDR3 region: CASSYSQNEQYF. The CDR3 nucleotides read TGTGCCAGCAGTTACTCTCAGAACGAGCAGTACTTC. The chain couples TRBV6-5 to TRBJ2-7; D remains ambiguous. The CDR3 length is 12 residues. Germline CDR1 MNHEY, CDR2 SVGAGI. The germline V and J ends were trimmed by 0 bases and 5 bases, with 5 bases remaining between them.

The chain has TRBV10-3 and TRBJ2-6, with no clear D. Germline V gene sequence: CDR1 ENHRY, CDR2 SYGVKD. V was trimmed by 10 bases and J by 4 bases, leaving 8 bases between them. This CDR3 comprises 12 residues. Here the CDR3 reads CATHGGANVLTF. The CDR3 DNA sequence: TGTGCCACCCATGGCGGGGCCAACGTCCTGACTTTC.

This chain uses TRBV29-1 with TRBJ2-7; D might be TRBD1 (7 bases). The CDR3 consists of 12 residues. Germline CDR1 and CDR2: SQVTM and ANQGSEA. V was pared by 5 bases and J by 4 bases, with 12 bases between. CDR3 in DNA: TGCAGCGTTACGGCAGGGGGGTACGAGCAGTACTTC. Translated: CSVTAGGYEQYF.

For the CDR3, the DNA is TGCAGTGCTAGACAGTGGGCCAGCTCCTACAATGAGCAGTTCTTC. Protein product: CSARQWASSYNEQFF. The chain recombines TRBV20-1 with TRBJ2-1; no definite D call. Germline CDR1 is DFQATT and CDR2 is SNEGSKA (reference sequence). The CDR3 has 15 residues. Trimming cost V 2 bases and J 0 bases, with 11 bases left between them.

CDR3 DNA sequence: TGTGCCAGCAGTTACTCAGGGACAGGGGGACAAGAGACCCAGTACTTC. It is translated as CASSYSGTGGQETQYF. V gene TRBV6-2 or TRBV6-3 combines with J gene TRBJ2-5; TRBD1 agrees at 11 bases. V lost 0 bases to trimming and J lost 2 bases; unmatched junction nucleotides: 2. The germline gives CDR1 MNHEY, CDR2 SVGEGT. The CDR3 is 16 residues long.

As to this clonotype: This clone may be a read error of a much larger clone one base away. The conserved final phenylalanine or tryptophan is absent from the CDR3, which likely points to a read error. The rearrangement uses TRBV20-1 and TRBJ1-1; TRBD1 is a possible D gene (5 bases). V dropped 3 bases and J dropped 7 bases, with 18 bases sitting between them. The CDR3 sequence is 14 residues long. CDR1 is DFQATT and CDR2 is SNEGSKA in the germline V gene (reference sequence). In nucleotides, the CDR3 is TGCAGTGCTAGCGAGGGCAGGGAATCCAGTGAAGCTTTCTCT. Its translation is CSASEGRESSEAFS.

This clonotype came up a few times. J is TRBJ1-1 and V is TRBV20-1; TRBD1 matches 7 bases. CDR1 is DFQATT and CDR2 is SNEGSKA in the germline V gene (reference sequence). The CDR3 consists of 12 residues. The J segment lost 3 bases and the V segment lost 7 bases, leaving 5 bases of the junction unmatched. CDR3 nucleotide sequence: TGCAGTGTTCTCAGGGGGGACACTGAAGCTTTCTTT. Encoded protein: CSVLRGDTEAFF.

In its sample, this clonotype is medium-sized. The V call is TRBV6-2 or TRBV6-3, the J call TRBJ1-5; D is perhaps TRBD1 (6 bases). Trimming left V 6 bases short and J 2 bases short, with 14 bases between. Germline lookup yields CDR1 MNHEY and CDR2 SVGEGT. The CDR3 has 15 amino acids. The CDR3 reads CASSNTGMGNQPQHF. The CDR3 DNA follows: TGTGCCAGCAGCAATACAGGGATGGGCAATCAGCCCCAGCATTTT.

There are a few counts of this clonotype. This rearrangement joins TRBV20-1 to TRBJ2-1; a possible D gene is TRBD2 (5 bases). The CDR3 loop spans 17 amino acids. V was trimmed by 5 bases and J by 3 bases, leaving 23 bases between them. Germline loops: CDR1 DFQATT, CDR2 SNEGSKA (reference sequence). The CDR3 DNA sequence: TGCAGTGCTCTCTCTTTGGCCGCAGGACGGGGCTACAATGAGCAGTTCTTC. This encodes CSALSLAAGRGYNEQFF.

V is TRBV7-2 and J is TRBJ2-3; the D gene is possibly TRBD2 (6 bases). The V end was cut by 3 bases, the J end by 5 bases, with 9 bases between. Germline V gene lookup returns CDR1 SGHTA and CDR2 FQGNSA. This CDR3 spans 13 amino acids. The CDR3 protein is CASSFRDLDTQYF. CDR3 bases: TGTGCCAGCAGCTTTCGGGACTTAGATACGCAGTATTTT.

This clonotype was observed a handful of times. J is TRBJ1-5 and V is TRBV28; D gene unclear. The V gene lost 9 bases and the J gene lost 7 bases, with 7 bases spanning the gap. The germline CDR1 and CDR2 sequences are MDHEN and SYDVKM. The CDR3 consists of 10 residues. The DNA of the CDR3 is TGTGCCAGTGGTCAACAGCCCCAGCATTTT. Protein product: CASGQQPQHF. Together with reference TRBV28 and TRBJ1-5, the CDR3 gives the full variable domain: DVKVTQSSRYLVKRTGEKVFLECVQDMDHENMFWYRQDPGLGLRLIYFSYDVKMKEKGDIPEGYSVSREKKERFSLILESASTNQTSMYLCASGQQPQHFGDGTRLSIL.